The 12 T cell receptor beta chains given below trace back to one sample, sequenced in a study of blood T cells in healthy people across ages. A second PCR, run for roughly 7 to 11 cycles, used a sample-barcoded 5' primer plus a J-beta primer mix. MiXCR, run by TCRdb on the 5' RACE reads, gives a single entry per CDR3 protein. The data hold about 730,000 distinct CDR3 sequences, with around 40% observed a single time. Sequenced input: blood. These receptor sequences come from a woman aged 55-69 years in good health.

The V and J genes are TRBV21-1 and TRBJ2-5; the table's D call, TRBD1, has no DNA check behind it. TRBV21-1 is described as a pseudogene. CDR3 size: 13 residues. The CDR3 DNA follows: TGTGCCAGCAGCAAATCAGGTGGGGGTGAGCAGTACTTC. Protein sequence: CASSKSGGGEQYF.

V usage is TRBV20-1 and J usage is TRBJ2-6, with unresolved D. Trimming pared 3 bases from V and 2 bases from J, leaving 5 bases between. The CDR3 is 13 amino acids. The germline CDR1 and CDR2 sequences are DFQATT and SNEGSKA (reference sequence). The CDR3, as DNA: TGCAGTGCTAGGAGCCCTGGGGCCAACGTCCTGACTTTC. Translated: CSARSPGANVLTF.

The chain has TRBV5-6 and TRBJ2-3, with 7 bases matching TRBD1. Per the germline V gene, CDR1 is SGHDT and CDR2 is YYEEEE. The CDR3 is made up of 16 amino acids. V lost 3 bases, J lost 0 bases, and 7 bases stayed unmatched. The CDR3, as DNA: TGTGCCAGCAGCTCCCGGGGACAGCCAAGCACAGATACGCAGTATTTT. Residues: CASSSRGQPSTDTQYF.

With regard to this clonotype: Given a much more abundant clone one base away, this may be a read error. V usage is TRBV6-2 or TRBV6-3 and J usage is TRBJ2-6; D unresolved. V was cut by 5 bases and J by 0 bases, with 5 bases left in between. The germline V gene encodes CDR1 MNHEY and CDR2 SVGEGT. This CDR3 is 14 amino acids long. CDR3 in amino acids: CASSGFSGANVLTF. The CDR3 DNA follows: TGTGCCAGCAGTGGGTTCTCTGGGGCCAACGTCCTGACTTTC.

In nucleotides, the CDR3 is TGTGCCAGCACCACCGGGACAGGGAAGCAAGAGACCCAGTACTTC. Amino acid sequence: CASTTGTGKQETQYF. The chain carries TRBV7-2 and TRBJ2-5, with 9 bases lining up with TRBD1. V was clipped by 7 bases and J by 2 bases; unmatched bases: 8. The germline V gene encodes CDR1 SGHTA and CDR2 FQGNSA. The CDR3 consists of 15 residues.

In this sample, this clonotype turned up a few times. The chain employs TRBV20-1 and TRBJ2-4, with D tentatively TRBD2 (6 bases). The J call may be mistaken, given a closer DNA end match to TRBJ2-7. Germline loops: CDR1 DFQATT, CDR2 SNEGSKA (reference sequence). This CDR3 is built from 13 residues. The CDR3 reads CSAKSSGTYEQYF. The CDR3 nucleotides read TGCAGTGCTAAGAGTAGCGGAACCTACGAGCAGTACTTC.

The table lists this clonotype with many counts. The rearrangement uses TRBV7-9 and TRBJ2-3, with a weak D call TRBD2 (6 bases). The CDR3 covers 15 residues. V was clipped by 0 bases and J by 0 bases, with 7 bases between them. Germline assignment: CDR1 SEHNR and CDR2 FQNEAQ (reference sequence). The CDR3 bases are TGTGCCAGCAGCTTAGCCAGCGGGAGCACAGATACGCAGTATTTT. Protein sequence: CASSLASGSTDTQYF.

This chain connects TRBV4-2 to TRBJ2-3; 10 bases are a match to TRBD2. CDR1 and CDR2 from the germline V gene are LGHNA and YNFKEQ. V lost 1 base to trimming and J lost 5 bases; unmatched junction nucleotides: 12. The CDR3 runs 18 residues. The CDR3 sequence: CASSQGEWSGGAQDTQYF. CDR3 nucleotides: TGTGCCAGCAGCCAAGGTGAATGGAGCGGGGGGGCCCAAGATACGCAGTATTTT.

With regard to this clonotype: One end of the junction does not line up with germline, which may come from a read error. J is TRBJ2-1 and V is TRBV12-3 or TRBV12-4, with TRBD2 matching over 8 bases. The CDR3 has 15 residues. CDR3 nucleotides: TGTGCCAGCAGCTTAGCTAGCGGGCTTTACAATGAGCAGTTCTTC. Protein sequence: CASSLASGLYNEQFF.

J is TRBJ2-5 and V is TRBV29-1; TRBD1 agrees at 9 bases. Losses at the gene ends were 7 bases for V and 4 bases for J; bases not matched to a gene: 4. Germline V gene lookup returns CDR1 SQVTM and CDR2 ANQGSEA. The CDR3 is 12 residues long. CDR3 amino acids: CSARTGVETQYF. The DNA of the CDR3 is TGCAGCGCTCGGACAGGGGTAGAGACCCAGTACTTC.

This clonotype was detected only a few times. A far larger clone lies a single base away; this is likely a read error. The chain uses TRBV4-1 and TRBJ2-7; TRBD1 aligns across 7 bases. The CDR3 contains 12 residues. Germline V gene data show CDR1 as MGHRA and CDR2 as YSYEKL. CDR3 residues: CASSLQGYERYF. DNA for the CDR3: TGCGCCAGCAGCCTACAGGGGTACGAGCGGTACTTC.

The J gene is TRBJ1-3, the V gene TRBV10-3; D is perhaps TRBD1 (5 bases). With 6 bases removed from V and 3 bases from J, the gap between germline ends came to 15 bases. The CDR3 covers 15 residues. The V gene's germline CDR1 is ENHRY and CDR2 SYGVKD. CDR3 in DNA: TGTGCCATCAGCGCGGCGCAGGGCAGTGGAAACACCATATATTTT. Translation gives CAISAAQGSGNTIYF.